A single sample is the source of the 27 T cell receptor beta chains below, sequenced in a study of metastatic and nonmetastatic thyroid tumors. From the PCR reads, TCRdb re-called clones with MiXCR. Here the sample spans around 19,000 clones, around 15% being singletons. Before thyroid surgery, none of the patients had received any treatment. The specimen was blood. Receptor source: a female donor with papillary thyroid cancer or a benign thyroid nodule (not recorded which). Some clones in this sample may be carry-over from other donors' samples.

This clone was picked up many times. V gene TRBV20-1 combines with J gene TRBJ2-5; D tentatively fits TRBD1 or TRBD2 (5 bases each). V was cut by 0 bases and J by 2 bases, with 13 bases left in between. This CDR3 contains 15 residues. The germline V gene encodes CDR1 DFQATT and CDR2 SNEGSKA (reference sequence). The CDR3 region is CSARDVRDGQETQYF. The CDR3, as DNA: TGCAGTGCTAGAGATGTAAGGGACGGTCAAGAGACCCAGTACTTC.

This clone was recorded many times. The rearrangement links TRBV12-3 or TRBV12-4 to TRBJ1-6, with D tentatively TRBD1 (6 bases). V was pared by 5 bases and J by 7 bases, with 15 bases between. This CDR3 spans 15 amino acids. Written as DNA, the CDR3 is TGTGCCAGCAGTCCAGCCGGGACACCGAATTCACCCCTCCACTTT. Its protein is CASSPAGTPNSPLHF.

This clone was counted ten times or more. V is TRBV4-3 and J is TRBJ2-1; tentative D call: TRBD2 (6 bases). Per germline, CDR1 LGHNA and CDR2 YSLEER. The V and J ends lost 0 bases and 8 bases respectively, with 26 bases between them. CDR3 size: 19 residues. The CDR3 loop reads CASSQEHSFVADLKDEQFF. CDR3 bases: TGCGCCAGCAGCCAAGAGCACTCGTTTGTAGCGGACCTTAAGGATGAGCAGTTCTTC.

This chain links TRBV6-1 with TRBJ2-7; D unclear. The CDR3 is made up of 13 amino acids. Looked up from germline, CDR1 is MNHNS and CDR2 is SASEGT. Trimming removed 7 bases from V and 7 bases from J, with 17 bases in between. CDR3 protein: CASIGSGMGEQYF. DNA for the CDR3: TGTGCCAGCATTGGGTCAGGCATGGGAGAGCAGTACTTC.

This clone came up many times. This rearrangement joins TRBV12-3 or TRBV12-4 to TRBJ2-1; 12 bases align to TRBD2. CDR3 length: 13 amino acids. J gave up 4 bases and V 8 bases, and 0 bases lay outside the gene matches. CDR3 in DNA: TGTGCCAGCGGGACTAGCGGGTACAATGAGCAGTTCTTC. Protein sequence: CASGTSGYNEQFF.

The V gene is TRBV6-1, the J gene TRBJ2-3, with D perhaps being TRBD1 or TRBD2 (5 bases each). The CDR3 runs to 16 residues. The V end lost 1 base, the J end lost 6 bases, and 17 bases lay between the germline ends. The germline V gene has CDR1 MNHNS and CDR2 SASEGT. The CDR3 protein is CASSEGWDVGADTQYF. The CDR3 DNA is TGTGCCAGCAGTGAAGGTTGGGACGTCGGAGCGGATACGCAGTATTTT.

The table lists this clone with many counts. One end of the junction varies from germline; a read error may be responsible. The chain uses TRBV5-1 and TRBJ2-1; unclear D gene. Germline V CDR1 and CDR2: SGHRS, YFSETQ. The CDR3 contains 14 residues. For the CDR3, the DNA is TGCGCCAGCGGCTTAGACCCACTGTACAATGAGCAGTTCTTC. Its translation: CASGLDPLYNEQFF.

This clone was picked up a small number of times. The CDR3 protein is CASSLRLAAYEQYF. The CDR3 DNA follows: TGTGCCAGCAGTTTGCGGTTAGCCGCCTACGAGCAGTACTTC. The chain combines TRBV28 with TRBJ2-7; D uncertain. CDR1 is MDHEN, CDR2 SYDVKM, per germline. There are 14 residues in the CDR3. Deletions cut 3 bases from V and 2 bases from J, with 11 bases between.

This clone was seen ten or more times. The CDR3 region has the DNA TGTGCCAGTAGTAGTCCGGGTTCTATTATCGTTCAGCCCCAGCATTTT. Translated, it gives CASSSPGSIIVQPQHF. The chain uses TRBV19 and TRBJ1-5; D gene uncertain. Between the trimmed V and J ends, which lost 4 bases and 6 bases, there was a span of 19 bases. Germline V lookup: CDR1 LNHDA, CDR2 SQIVND (reference sequence). This CDR3 spans 16 amino acids.

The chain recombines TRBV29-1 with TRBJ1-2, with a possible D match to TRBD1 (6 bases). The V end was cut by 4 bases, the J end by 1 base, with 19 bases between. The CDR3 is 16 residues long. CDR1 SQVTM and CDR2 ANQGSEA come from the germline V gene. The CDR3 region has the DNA TGCAGCGTTGGAGCCTGGACAGACCGCGATAACTATGGCTACACCTTC. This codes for CSVGAWTDRDNYGYTF. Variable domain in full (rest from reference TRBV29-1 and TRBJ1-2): SAVISQKPSRDICQRGTSLTIQCQVDSQVTMMFWYRQQPGQSLTLIATANQGSEATYESGFVIDKFPISRPNLTFSTLTVSNMSPEDSSIYLCSVGAWTDRDNYGYTFGSGTRLTVV.

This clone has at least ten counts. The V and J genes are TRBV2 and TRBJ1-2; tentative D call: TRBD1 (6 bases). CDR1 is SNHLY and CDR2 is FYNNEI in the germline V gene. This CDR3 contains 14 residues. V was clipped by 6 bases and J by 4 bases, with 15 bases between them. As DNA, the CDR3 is TGTGCCAGCAGCTCCGGACAGCTAAGCTATGGCTACACCTTC. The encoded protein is CASSSGQLSYGYTF.

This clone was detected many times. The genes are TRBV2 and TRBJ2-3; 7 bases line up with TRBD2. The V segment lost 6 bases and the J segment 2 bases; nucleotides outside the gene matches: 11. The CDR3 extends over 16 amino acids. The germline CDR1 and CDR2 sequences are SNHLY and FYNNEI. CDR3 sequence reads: CASRGPFSGFTDTQYF. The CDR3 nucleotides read TGTGCCAGCAGGGGGCCGTTTAGCGGGTTCACAGATACGCAGTATTTT.

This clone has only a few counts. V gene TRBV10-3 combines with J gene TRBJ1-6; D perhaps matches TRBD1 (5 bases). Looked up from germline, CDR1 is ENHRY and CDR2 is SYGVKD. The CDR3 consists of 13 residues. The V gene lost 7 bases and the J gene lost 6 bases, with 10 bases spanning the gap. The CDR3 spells CAITTARNSPLHF. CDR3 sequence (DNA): TGTGCCATCACGACAGCCCGTAATTCACCCCTCCACTTT.

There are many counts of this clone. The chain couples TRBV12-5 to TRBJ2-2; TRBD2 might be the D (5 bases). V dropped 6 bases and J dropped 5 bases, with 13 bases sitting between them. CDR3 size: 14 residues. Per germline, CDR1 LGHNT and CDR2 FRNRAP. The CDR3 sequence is CASGWTPGTGELFF. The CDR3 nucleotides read TGTGCTAGTGGGTGGACCCCGGGGACCGGGGAGCTGTTTTTT.

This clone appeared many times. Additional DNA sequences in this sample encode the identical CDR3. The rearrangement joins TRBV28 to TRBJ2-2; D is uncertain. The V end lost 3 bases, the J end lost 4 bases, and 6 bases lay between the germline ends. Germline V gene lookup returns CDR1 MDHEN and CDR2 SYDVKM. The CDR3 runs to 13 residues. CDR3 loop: CASSFPGTGELFF. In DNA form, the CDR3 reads TGTGCCAGCAGTTTTCCGGGCACCGGGGAGCTGTTTTTT.

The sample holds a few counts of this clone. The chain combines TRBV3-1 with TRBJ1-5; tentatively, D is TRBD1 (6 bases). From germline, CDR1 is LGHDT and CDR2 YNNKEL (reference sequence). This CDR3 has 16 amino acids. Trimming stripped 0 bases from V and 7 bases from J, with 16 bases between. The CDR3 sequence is CASSQDASGDRQPQHF. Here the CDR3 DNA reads TGTGCCAGCAGCCAAGATGCGTCAGGGGATAGGCAGCCCCAGCATTTT.

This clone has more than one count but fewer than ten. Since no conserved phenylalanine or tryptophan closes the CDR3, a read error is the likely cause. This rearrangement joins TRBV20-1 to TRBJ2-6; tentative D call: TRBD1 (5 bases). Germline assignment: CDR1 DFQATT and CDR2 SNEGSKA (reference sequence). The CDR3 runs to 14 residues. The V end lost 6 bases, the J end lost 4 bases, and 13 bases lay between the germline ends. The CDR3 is CSAIRVRGANVLTS. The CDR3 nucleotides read TGCAGTGCCATCAGGGTGAGGGGGGCCAACGTCCTGACTTCC.

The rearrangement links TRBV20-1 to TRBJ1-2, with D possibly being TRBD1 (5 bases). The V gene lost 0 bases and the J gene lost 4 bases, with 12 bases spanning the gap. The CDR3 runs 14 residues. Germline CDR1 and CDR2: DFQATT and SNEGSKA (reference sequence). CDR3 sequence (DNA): TGCAGTGCTAGAGAGCACGAGGGGCTCTATGGCTACACCTTC. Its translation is CSAREHEGLYGYTF.

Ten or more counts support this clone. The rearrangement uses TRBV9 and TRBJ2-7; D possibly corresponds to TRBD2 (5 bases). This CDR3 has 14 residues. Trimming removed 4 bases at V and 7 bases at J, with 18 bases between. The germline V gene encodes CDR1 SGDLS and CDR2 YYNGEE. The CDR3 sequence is CASSSLGESWEQYF. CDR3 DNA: TGTGCCAGCAGCTCCCTCGGGGAGTCCTGGGAGCAGTACTTC.

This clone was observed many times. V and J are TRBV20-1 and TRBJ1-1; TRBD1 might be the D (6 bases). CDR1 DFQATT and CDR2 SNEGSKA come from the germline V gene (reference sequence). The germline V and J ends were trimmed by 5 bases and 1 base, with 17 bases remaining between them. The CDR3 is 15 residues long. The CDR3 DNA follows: TGCAGTGCTCCGCTAGACGGGGGGCAGAACACTGAAGCTTTCTTT. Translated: CSAPLDGGQNTEAFF.

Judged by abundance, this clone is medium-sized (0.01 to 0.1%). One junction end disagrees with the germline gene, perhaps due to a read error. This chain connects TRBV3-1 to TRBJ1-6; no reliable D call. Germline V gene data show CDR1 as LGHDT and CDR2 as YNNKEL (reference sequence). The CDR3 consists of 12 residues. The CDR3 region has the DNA TGTGCCAGCAGCTCCGATAATTCACCCCTCCACTTT. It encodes CASSSDNSPLHF.

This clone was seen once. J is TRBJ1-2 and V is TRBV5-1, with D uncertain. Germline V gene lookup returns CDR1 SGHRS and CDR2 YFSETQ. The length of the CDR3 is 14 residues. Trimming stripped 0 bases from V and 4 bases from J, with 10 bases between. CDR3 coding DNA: TGCGCCAGCAGCTTGGTAGCCCCTGGCTATGGCTACACCTTC. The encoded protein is CASSLVAPGYGYTF.

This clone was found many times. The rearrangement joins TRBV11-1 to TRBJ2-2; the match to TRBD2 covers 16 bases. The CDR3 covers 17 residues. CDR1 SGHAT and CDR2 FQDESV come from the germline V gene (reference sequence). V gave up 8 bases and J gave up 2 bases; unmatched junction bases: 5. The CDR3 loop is CASEGTSGRANTGELFF. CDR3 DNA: TGTGCCAGCGAGGGGACTAGCGGGAGGGCAAACACCGGGGAGCTGTTTTTT.

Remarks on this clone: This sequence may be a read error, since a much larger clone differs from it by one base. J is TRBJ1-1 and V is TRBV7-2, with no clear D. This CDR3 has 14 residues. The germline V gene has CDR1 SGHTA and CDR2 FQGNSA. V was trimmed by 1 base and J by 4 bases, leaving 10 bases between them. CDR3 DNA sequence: TGTGCCAGCAGCTTAGGGTGGGGAGGCACTGAAGCTTTCTTT. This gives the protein CASSLGWGGTEAFF.

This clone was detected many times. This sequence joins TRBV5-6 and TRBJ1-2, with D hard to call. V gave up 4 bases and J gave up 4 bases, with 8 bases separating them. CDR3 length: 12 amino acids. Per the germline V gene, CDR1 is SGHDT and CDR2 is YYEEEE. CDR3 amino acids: CASSPRLYGYTF. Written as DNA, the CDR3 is TGTGCCAGCAGCCCCCGCCTCTATGGCTACACCTTC.

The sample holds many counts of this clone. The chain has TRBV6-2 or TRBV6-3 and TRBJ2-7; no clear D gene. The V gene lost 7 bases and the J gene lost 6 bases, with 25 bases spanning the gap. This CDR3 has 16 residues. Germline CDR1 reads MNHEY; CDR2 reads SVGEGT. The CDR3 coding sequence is TGTGCCAGCAAACTCCAGTTTGGGTTACCAGGAGCCGAGCAGTACTTC. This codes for CASKLQFGLPGAEQYF.

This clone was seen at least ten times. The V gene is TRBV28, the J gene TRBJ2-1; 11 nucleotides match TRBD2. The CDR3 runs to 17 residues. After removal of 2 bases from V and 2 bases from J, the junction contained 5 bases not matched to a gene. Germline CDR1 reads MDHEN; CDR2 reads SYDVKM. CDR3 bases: TGTGCCAGCAGTTTACTGGGACTAGCGGAGGCCTACAATGAGCAGTTCTTC. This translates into CASSLLGLAEAYNEQFF.